This T cell receptor beta chain was profiled in a study of CD8+CD57+ T cells in acquired aplastic anemia. On the study more broadly: DNA from sorted CD4+ and CD8+ cells averaged around 3.5 ug. Whole-study results and caveats: Simpson's diversity of CD8+ cells was not significantly different in patients compared with controls. Patients and controls had in common some 30 CD8+ CDR3 sequences.

Only a few counts were recorded for this clonotype. What it recognizes is unknown. TCR beta VDJ and CDR3 profiles were obtained from a genomic DNA template. TCRdb called the reads again in MiXCR, with one record for every CDR3 protein. The sample records about 270,000 distinct CDR3 sequences, approximately 57% being singletons. This clonotype originated in a human donor with severe aplastic anemia or a healthy control (not recorded which). Material for sequencing was sorted CD4+, CD8+, or CD8+CD57+ T cells (not recorded which) from PBMCs.

The CDR3 protein is CASSLRPGQDQPQHF. The CDR3 DNA reads TGCGCCAGCAGCTTGCGACCGGGGCAAGACCAGCCCCAGCATTTT. J is TRBJ1-5 and V is TRBV5-1; TRBD1 is a possible D gene (5 bases). V lost 1 base and J lost 7, with 15 bases in between. The CDR3 is 15 residues long. Germline V gives CDR1 SGHRS, CDR2 YFSETQ.